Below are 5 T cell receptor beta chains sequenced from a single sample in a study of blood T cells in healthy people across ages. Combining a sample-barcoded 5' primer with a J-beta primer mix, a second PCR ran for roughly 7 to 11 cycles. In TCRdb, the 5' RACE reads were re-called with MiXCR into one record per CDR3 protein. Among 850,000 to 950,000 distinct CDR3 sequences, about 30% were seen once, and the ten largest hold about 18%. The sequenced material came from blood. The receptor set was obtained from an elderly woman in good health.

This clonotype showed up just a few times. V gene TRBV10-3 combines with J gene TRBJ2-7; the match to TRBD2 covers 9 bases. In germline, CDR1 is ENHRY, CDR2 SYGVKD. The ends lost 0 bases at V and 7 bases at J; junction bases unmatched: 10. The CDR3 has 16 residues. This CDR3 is CAISESTGLAYNEQYF. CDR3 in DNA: TGTGCCATCAGTGAGTCGACGGGACTAGCCTACAATGAGCAGTACTTC.

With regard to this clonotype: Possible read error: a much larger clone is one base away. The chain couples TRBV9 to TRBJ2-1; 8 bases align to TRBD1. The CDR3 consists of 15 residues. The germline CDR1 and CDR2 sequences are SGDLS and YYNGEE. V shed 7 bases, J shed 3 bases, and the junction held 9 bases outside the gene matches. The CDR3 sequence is CASGAQQGVYNEQFF. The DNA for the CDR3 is TGTGCCAGCGGCGCCCAACAGGGGGTCTACAATGAGCAGTTCTTC.

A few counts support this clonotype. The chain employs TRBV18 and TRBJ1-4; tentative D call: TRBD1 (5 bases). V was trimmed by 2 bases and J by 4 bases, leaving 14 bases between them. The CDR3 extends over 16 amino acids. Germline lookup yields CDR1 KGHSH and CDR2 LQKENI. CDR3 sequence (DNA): TGTGCCAGCTCACCAAGGGACGCGCGCCGTAATGAAAAACTGTTTTTT. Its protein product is CASSPRDARRNEKLFF.

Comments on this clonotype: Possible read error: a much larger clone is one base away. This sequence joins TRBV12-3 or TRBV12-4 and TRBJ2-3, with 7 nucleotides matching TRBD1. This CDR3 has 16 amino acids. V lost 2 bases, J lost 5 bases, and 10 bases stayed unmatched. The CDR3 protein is CASSLRTGQTIDTQYF. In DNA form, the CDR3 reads TGTGCCAGCAGTTTACGCACGGGACAGACGATAGATACGCAGTATTTT.

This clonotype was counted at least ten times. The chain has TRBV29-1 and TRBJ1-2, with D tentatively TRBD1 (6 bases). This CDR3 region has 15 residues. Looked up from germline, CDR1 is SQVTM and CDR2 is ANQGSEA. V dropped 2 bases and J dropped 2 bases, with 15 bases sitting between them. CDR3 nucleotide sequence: TGCAGCGTTGAACCTACGGGGGCGCGGAACTATGGCTACACCTTC. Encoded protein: CSVEPTGARNYGYTF.